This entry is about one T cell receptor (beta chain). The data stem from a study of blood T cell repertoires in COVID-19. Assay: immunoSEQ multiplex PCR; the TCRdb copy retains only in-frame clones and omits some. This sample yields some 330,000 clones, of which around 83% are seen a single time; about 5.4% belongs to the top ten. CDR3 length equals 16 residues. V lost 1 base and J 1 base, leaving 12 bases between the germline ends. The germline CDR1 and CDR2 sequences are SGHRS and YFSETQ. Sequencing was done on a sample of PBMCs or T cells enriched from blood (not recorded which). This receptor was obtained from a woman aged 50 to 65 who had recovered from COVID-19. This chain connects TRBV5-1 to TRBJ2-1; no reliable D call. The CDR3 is CASSLNAAESYNEQFF. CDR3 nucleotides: TGCGCCAGCAGCTTGAATGCGGCGGAGTCCTACAATGAGCAGTTCTTC.